This note documents a single T cell receptor beta chain sequence. Its antigen is not known. This record belongs to a study of cytomegalovirus exposure and HLA in healthy donors. PCR used 60 Vbeta primers and 13 Jbeta primers. Only in-frame clones appear in the TCRdb table, and some are missing; sequencing was by immunoSEQ multiplex PCR. The data hold about 160,000 clones, with about 88% observed a single time. Germline CDR1 ENHRY, CDR2 SYGVKD. The V gene end was trimmed by 11 bases and the J gene end by 7 bases; junction bases not matched to a gene: 10. The CDR3 is 13 amino acids. Study conclusions and caveats: Confirmation was obtained in vitro that a few CMV-associated chains are specific for CMV antigens.

This receptor was identified in a woman aged 18-35 years in good health and CMV-seronegative. Material: PBMCs. This chain links TRBV10-3 with TRBJ1-4, with 7 nucleotides matching TRBD1. CDR3 bases: TGTGCCGGACAGGCCACCCCTGGTGAAAAACTGTTTTTT. Its protein product is CAGQATPGEKLFF.